Described below is a single T cell receptor (beta chain) sequence and its context. Its antigen is not identified. V lost 4 bases and J 3 bases, leaving 7 bases between the germline ends. Looked up from germline, CDR1 is MGHRA and CDR2 is YSYEKL. This CDR3 comprises 13 residues. This entry comes from a study of T cells in Graves' hyperthyroidism and ophthalmopathy. Study summary: Peripheral blood was acquired at first diagnosis, ahead of any therapy whatsoever.

Amplified TCR beta CDR3 regions came from RNA transcripts. The HTBI primer set was used in a first-round RT-PCR of the TCR CDR3. TCRdb ran MiXCR on the multiplex PCR reads and lists one entry per CDR3 protein. The sample lists 600,000 to 800,000 distinct CDR3 sequences, 30% to 40% occurring once. Exclusion criteria comprised uncontrolled infection, other autoimmune disease, pregnancy or lactation. Study results and limitations: Most thyroid clonotypes expanded above 0.001 appeared in blood too. The model's output predicted ophthalmopathy at a median of approximately 6.5 months prior to onset.

V gene TRBV4-1 combines with J gene TRBJ1-3; D ambiguous. This receptor was identified in a middle-aged woman with Graves' hyperthyroidism. The source material was blood. CDR3 in DNA: TGCGCCAGCAGCCGGGGATTTGGAAACACCATATATTTT. It yields the protein CASSRGFGNTIYF.